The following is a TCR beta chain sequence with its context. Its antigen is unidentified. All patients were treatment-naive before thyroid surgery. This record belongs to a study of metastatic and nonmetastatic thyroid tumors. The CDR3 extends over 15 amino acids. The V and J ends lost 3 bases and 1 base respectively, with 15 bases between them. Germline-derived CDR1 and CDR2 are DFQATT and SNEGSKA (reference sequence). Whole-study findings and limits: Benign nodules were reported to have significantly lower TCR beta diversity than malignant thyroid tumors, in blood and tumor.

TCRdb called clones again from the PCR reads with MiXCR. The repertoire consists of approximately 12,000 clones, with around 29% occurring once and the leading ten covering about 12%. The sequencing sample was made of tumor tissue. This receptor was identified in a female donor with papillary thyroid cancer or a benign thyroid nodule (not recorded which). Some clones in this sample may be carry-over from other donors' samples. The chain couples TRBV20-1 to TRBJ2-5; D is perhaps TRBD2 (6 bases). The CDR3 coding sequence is TGCAGTGCTAGGGCGGGGTCCTTGCCCCAAGAGACCCAGTACTTC. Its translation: CSARAGSLPQETQYF.